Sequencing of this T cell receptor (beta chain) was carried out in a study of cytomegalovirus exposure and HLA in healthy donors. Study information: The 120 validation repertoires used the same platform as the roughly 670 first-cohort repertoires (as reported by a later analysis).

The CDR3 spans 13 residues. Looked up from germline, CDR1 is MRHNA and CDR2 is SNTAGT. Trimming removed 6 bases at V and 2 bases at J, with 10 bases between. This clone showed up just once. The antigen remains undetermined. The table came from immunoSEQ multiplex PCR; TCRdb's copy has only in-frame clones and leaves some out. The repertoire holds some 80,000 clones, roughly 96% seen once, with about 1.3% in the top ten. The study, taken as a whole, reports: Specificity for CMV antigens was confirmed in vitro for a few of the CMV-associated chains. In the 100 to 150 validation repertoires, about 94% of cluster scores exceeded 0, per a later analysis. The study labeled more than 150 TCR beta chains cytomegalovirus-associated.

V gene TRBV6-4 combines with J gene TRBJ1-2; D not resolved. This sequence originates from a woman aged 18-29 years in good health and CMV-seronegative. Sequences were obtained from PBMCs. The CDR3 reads CASRVDGNYGYTF. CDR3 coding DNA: TGTGCCAGCAGGGTAGACGGGAACTATGGCTACACCTTC.